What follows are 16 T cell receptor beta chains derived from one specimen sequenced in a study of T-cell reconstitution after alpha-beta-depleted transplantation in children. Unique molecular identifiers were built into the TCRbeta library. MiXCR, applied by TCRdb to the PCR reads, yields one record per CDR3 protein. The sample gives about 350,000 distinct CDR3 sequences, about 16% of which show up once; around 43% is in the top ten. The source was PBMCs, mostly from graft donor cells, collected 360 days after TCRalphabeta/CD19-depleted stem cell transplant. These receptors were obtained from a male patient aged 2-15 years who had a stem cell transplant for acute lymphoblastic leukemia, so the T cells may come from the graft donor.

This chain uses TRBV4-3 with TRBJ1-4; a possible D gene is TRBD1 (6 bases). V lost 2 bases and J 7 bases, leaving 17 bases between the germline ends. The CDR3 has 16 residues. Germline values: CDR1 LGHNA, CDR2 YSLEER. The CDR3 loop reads CASSQTRNRAGEKLFF. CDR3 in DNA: TGCGCCAGCAGCCAAACTAGGAACAGGGCTGGTGAAAAACTGTTTTTT.

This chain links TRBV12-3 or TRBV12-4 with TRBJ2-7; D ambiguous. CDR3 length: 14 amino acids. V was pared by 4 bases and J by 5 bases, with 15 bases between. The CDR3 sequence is CASSSVGGVHEQYF. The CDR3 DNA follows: TGTGCCAGCAGTTCAGTAGGTGGGGTCCACGAGCAGTACTTC.

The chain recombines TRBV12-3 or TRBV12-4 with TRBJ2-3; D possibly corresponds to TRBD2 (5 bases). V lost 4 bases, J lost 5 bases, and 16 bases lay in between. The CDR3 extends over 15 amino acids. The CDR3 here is CASSYLPGAVDTQYF. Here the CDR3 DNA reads TGTGCCAGCAGTTACTTACCCGGAGCGGTAGATACGCAGTATTTT.

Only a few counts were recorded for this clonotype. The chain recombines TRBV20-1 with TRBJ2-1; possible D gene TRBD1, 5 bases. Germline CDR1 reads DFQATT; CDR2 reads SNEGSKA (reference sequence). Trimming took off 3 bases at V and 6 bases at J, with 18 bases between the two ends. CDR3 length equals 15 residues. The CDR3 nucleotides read TGCAGTGCTAGTACAGGCGACTCCAACTTCAATGAGCAGTTCTTC. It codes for CSASTGDSNFNEQFF.

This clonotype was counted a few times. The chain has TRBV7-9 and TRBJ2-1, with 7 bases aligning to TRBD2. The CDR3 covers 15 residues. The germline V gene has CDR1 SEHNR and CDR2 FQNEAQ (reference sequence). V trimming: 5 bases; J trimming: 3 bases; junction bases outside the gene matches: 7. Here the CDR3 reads CASSPLREHYNEQFF. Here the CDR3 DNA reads TGTGCCAGCAGCCCATTGCGGGAGCACTACAATGAGCAGTTCTTC.

CDR3 nucleotide sequence: TGTGCCAGCAGCCAAGAAGCGGGGCGGGGTTACAATGAGCAGTTCTTC. The encoded protein is CASSQEAGRGYNEQFF. J is TRBJ2-1 and V is TRBV3-1, with 7 bases aligning to TRBD2. Germline CDR1 and CDR2: LGHDT and YNNKEL (reference sequence). V dropped 0 bases and J dropped 4; count of bases not matched to a gene: 6. This CDR3 has 16 amino acids.

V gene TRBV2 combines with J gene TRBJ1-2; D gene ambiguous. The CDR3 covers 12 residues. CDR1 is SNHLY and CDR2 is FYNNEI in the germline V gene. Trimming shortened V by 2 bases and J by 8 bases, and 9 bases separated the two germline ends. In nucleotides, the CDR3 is TGTGCCAGCAGTGAATATTGGGAAGGCTACACCTTC. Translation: CASSEYWEGYTF.

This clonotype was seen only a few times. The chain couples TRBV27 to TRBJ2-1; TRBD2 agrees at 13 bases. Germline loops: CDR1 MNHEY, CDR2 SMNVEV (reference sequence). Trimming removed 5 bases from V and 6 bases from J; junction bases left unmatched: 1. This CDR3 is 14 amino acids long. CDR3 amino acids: CASSGTSGINEQFF. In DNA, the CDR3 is TGTGCCAGCAGTGGGACTAGCGGGATCAATGAGCAGTTCTTC.

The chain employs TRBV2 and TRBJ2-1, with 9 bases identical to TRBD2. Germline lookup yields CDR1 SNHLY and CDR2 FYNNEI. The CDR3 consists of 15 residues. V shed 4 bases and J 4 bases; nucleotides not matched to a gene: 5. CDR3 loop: CASSVASGAYNEQFF. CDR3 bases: TGTGCCAGCAGTGTTGCTAGCGGGGCGTACAATGAGCAGTTCTTC.

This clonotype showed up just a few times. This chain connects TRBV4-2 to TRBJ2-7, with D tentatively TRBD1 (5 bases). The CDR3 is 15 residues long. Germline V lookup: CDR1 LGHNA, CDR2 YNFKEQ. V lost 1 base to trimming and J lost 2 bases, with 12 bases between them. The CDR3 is CASSQAPWGPYEQYF. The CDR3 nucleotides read TGTGCCAGCAGCCAAGCCCCCTGGGGCCCCTACGAGCAGTACTTC.

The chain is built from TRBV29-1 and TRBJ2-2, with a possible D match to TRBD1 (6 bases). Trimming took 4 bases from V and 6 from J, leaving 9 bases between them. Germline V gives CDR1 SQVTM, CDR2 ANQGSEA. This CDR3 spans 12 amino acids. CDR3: CSVVAGAGELFF. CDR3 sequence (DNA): TGCAGCGTTGTTGCAGGGGCCGGGGAGCTGTTTTTT.

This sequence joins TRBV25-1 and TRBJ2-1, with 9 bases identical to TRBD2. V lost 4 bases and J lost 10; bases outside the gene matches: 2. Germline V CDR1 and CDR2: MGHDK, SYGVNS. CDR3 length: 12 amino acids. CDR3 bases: TGTGCCAGCAGTGGTCTAGCGGGAGAGCAGTTCTTC. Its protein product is CASSGLAGEQFF.

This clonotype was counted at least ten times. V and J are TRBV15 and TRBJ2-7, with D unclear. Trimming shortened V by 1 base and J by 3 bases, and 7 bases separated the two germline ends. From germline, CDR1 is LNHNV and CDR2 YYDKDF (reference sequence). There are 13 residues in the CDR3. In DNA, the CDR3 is TGTGCCACCAGCAGAGGGCCGCGCTACGAGCAGTACTTC. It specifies CATSRGPRYEQYF.

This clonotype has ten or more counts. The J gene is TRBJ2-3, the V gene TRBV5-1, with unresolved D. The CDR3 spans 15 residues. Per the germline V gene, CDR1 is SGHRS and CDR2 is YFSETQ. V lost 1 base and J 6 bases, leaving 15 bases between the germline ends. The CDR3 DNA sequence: TGCGCCAGCAGCTTGAACCCCAGCTCCGAGGATACGCAGTATTTT. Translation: CASSLNPSSEDTQYF.

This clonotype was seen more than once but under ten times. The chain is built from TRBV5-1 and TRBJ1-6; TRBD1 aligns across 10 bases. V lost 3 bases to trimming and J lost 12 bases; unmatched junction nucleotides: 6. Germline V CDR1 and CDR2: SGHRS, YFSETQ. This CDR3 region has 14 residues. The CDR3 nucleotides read TGCGCCAGCAGCTGGGCCGGGACAGGGGAACCCCTCCACTTT. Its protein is CASSWAGTGEPLHF.

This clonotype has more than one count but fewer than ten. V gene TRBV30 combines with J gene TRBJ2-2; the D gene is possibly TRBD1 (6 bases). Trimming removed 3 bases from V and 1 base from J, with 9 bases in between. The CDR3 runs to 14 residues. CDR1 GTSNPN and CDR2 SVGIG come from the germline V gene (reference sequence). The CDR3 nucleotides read TGTGCCTGGAGCGGGACATTGAACACCGGGGAGCTGTTTTTT. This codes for CAWSGTLNTGELFF. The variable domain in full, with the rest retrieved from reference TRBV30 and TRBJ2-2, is SQTIHQWPATLVQPVGSPLSLECTVEGTSNPNLYWYRQAAGRGLQLLFYSVGIGQISSEVPQNLSASRPQDRQFILSSKKLLLSDSGFYLCAWSGTLNTGELFFGEGSRLTVL.